The 29 T cell receptor beta chains below were found in one sample sequenced in a study of OX40 agonist ivuxolimab in advanced cancers. Repertoires were generated with immunoSEQ multiplex PCR, while TCRdb's copy carries only in-frame clones and drops some. The data show about 45,000 clones, approximately 91% seen once. Material: CD4+ or CD8+ T cells sorted from blood, obtained in a trial of the OX40 agonist ivuxolimab. All receptors derive from an adult with an advanced solid tumor such as melanoma, head and neck, liver or kidney cancer.

The CDR3 bases are TGTGCCAGCAGCGGGCTTCGGGGCGGGGAGCTGTTTTTT. This encodes CASSGLRGGELFF. This rearrangement joins TRBV9 to TRBJ2-2; TRBD2 is a possible D gene (5 bases). The ends were cut back, 3 bases at V and 7 bases at J, with 10 bases in the middle. The CDR3 contains 13 residues. In germline, CDR1 is SGDLS, CDR2 YYNGEE. The variable domain in full, with the rest retrieved from reference TRBV9 and TRBJ2-2, is DSGVTQTPKHLITATGQRVTLRCSPRSGDLSVYWYQQSLDQGLQFLIQYYNGEERAKGNILERFSAQQFPDLHSELNLSSLELGDSALYFCASSGLRGGELFFGEGSRLTVL.

This chain connects TRBV5-5 to TRBJ2-7, with D possibly matching TRBD1 (5 bases). Trimming removed 0 bases from V and 3 bases from J, with 13 bases in between. Germline values: CDR1 SGHKS, CDR2 YYEKEE (reference sequence). This CDR3 has 15 amino acids. The CDR3 loop is CASSLEGQGLYEQYF. In nucleotides, the CDR3 is TGTGCCAGCAGCTTGGAAGGGCAGGGCCTCTACGAGCAGTACTTC. Based on the CDR3 plus reference TRBV5-5 and TRBJ2-7, the full variable domain is DAGVTQSPTHLIKTRGQQVTLRCSPISGHKSVSWYQQVLGQGPQFIFQYYEKEERGRGNFPDRFSARQFPNYSSELNVNALLLGDSALYLCASSLEGQGLYEQYFGPGTRLTVT.

This chain links TRBV5-1 with TRBJ2-7, with 9 bases identical to TRBD1. CDR1 SGHRS and CDR2 YFSETQ come from the germline V gene. There are 14 residues in the CDR3. The J segment lost 2 bases and the V segment lost 8 bases, leaving 8 bases of the junction unmatched. This chain's CDR3 is CASGQGWNTYEQYF. CDR3 nucleotides: TGCGCCAGTGGACAGGGGTGGAATACCTACGAGCAGTACTTC.

V gene TRBV30 combines with J gene TRBJ2-3; D uncertain. V was trimmed by 1 base and J by 2 bases, leaving 7 bases between them. The CDR3 is 13 amino acids. The germline gives CDR1 GTSNPN, CDR2 SVGIG (reference sequence). As DNA, the CDR3 is TGTGCCTGGAGTGCTGTGTTCACAGATACGCAGTATTTT. This encodes CAWSAVFTDTQYF.

This clone is a singleton in its sample. This chain joins TRBV7-2 and TRBJ2-1, with 10 bases identical to TRBD2. With V trimmed by 1 base and J by 8 bases, 5 bases remained unmatched. Per germline, CDR1 SGHTA and CDR2 FQGNSA. This CDR3 has 15 residues. Here the CDR3 reads CASSLGASGGDEQFF. As DNA, the CDR3 is TGTGCCAGCAGCTTAGGGGCTAGCGGGGGAGATGAGCAGTTCTTC.

This chain connects TRBV27 to TRBJ2-2; TRBD2 might be the D (5 bases). V lost 2 bases to trimming and J lost 7 bases, with 8 bases between them. Looked up from germline, CDR1 is MNHEY and CDR2 is SMNVEV (reference sequence). The CDR3 consists of 13 residues. Written as DNA, the CDR3 is TGTGCCAGCAGTTTAACTGCGGGCGGGGAGCTGTTTTTT. Its translation is CASSLTAGGELFF.

The chain carries TRBV6-5 and TRBJ2-7; D gene uncertain. The germline gives CDR1 MNHEY, CDR2 SVGAGI. V dropped 2 bases and J dropped 4 bases, with 12 bases sitting between them. This CDR3 has 14 amino acids. The CDR3 sequence is CASSYGQALYEQYF. The DNA for the CDR3 is TGTGCCAGCAGTTACGGGCAGGCGCTTTACGAGCAGTACTTC.

The chain combines TRBV18 with TRBJ1-2; 8 nucleotides align to TRBD1. The CDR3 length is 14 residues. Germline V gene lookup returns CDR1 KGHSH and CDR2 LQKENI. The junction had 8 bases not matched to a gene; V was cut back by 4 bases and J by 7 bases. This chain's CDR3 is CASSRGDRSSGYTF. The CDR3 DNA is TGTGCCAGCTCACGGGGGGACAGGTCCTCTGGCTACACCTTC.

The chain is built from TRBV14 and TRBJ2-7; 9 bases fit TRBD1. Trimming removed 3 bases from V and 5 bases from J; junction bases left unmatched: 5. Germline loops: CDR1 SGHDN, CDR2 FVKESK. The CDR3 spans 14 residues. CDR3 loop: CASSQYRGRNEQYF. CDR3 bases: TGTGCCAGCAGCCAGTACAGGGGGCGGAACGAGCAGTACTTC.

The V call is TRBV5-1, the J call TRBJ2-2; possible D gene TRBD2, 6 bases. Germline V lookup: CDR1 SGHRS, CDR2 YFSETQ. The CDR3 is 15 residues long. V was shortened by 1 base and J by 4 bases, with 11 bases between the two germline ends. As DNA, the CDR3 is TGCGCCAGCAGCTTGTACGGGAGCGGCACCGGGGAGCTGTTTTTT. Amino acid sequence: CASSLYGSGTGELFF.

The chain couples TRBV19 to TRBJ2-1, with D perhaps TRBD1 or TRBD2 (6 bases each). CDR1 and CDR2 from the germline V gene are LNHDA and SQIVND (reference sequence). V was pared by 1 base and J by 2 bases, with 9 bases between. The CDR3 covers 15 residues. The CDR3 here is CASSIGGGTYNEQFF. CDR3 nucleotide sequence: TGTGCCAGTAGTATAGGAGGGGGGACCTACAATGAGCAGTTCTTC.

The chain employs TRBV28 and TRBJ2-5; a possible D gene is TRBD1 (5 bases). Germline V gene sequence: CDR1 MDHEN, CDR2 SYDVKM. The CDR3 runs to 12 residues. The V and J ends lost 7 bases and 3 bases respectively, with 9 bases between them. The CDR3 here is CASNGREETQYF. The DNA for the CDR3 is TGTGCCAGCAATGGCAGGGAAGAGACCCAGTACTTC.

This sequence joins TRBV5-6 and TRBJ2-7, with a possible D match to TRBD2 (6 bases). The CDR3 runs 13 residues. V lost 4 bases to trimming and J lost 4 bases, with 12 bases between them. CDR1 SGHDT and CDR2 YYEEEE come from the germline V gene. CDR3 in amino acids: CASSPGRGYEQYF. The CDR3 DNA follows: TGTGCCAGCAGCCCCGGTCGGGGGTACGAGCAGTACTTC.

Only one count was recorded for this clone. The chain is built from TRBV28 and TRBJ2-3; D might be TRBD1 or TRBD2, each matching 5 bases. Trimming left V 4 bases short and J 5 bases short, with 22 bases between. The length of the CDR3 is 17 residues. Germline CDR1 and CDR2: MDHEN and SYDVKM. The chain's CDR3 is CASSSPVLGAAGDTQYF. CDR3 nucleotide sequence: TGTGCCAGCAGTTCTCCCGTTTTAGGGGCTGCGGGAGATACGCAGTATTTT.

This chain links TRBV4-1 with TRBJ2-7, with TRBD2 matching over 13 bases. The junction had 5 bases not matched to a gene; V was cut back by 1 base and J by 2 bases. The CDR3 contains 17 residues. Germline V gives CDR1 MGHRA, CDR2 YSYEKL. The CDR3 DNA is TGCGCCAGCAGCCAAGGTCACGGACTAGCGGGAGCCTACGAGCAGTACTTC. It translates to CASSQGHGLAGAYEQYF.

J is TRBJ2-1 and V is TRBV9, with 8 bases matching TRBD1. This CDR3 spans 14 amino acids. Per germline, CDR1 SGDLS and CDR2 YYNGEE. V lost 7 bases to trimming and J lost 6 bases; unmatched junction nucleotides: 9. The CDR3 sequence: CASGQTGAGNEQFF. Here the CDR3 DNA reads TGTGCCAGCGGCCAGACAGGGGCTGGCAATGAGCAGTTCTTC.

This clone was observed once. The V gene is TRBV19, the J gene TRBJ1-1; unclear D gene. The CDR3 loop spans 13 amino acids. CDR1 is LNHDA, CDR2 SQIVND, per germline (reference sequence). The ends were cut back, 1 base at V and 1 base at J, with 4 bases in the middle. The CDR3 coding sequence is TGTGCCAGTAGTATAGCCAAGAACACTGAAGCTTTCTTT. Translation: CASSIAKNTEAFF.

The chain links TRBV4-2 to TRBJ2-7; D not certain. Germline loops: CDR1 LGHNA, CDR2 YNFKEQ. V lost 0 bases and J lost 5, with 14 bases in between. This CDR3 has 15 amino acids. CDR3 DNA sequence: TGTGCCAGCAGCCAAGACCCCGGAGTACCGGACGAGCAGTACTTC. Protein: CASSQDPGVPDEQYF.

The V gene is TRBV28, the J gene TRBJ1-2; the D is unclear. CDR3 length: 12 residues. Per germline, CDR1 MDHEN and CDR2 SYDVKM. Trimming removed 4 bases from V and 3 bases from J, with 6 bases in between. CDR3 amino acids: CASSSEDYGYTF. The CDR3, as DNA: TGTGCCAGCAGTTCAGAGGACTATGGCTACACCTTC.

This clone turned up a few times. This sequence joins TRBV11-1 and TRBJ2-3, with D maybe TRBD2 (6 bases). V was cut by 1 base and J by 2 bases, with 10 bases left in between. The CDR3 is made up of 15 amino acids. Germline CDR1 reads SGHAT; CDR2 reads FQDESV (reference sequence). The CDR3 loop reads CASSLGSGATDTQYF. CDR3 nucleotides: TGTGCCAGCAGCTTAGGTAGCGGTGCCACAGATACGCAGTATTTT.

This sequence joins TRBV28 and TRBJ1-3, with unresolved D. Germline lookup yields CDR1 MDHEN and CDR2 SYDVKM. The CDR3 is made up of 17 amino acids. The germline V and J ends were trimmed by 5 bases and 0 bases, with 17 bases remaining between them. Here the CDR3 DNA reads TGTGCCAGCAGTGGAATTGGCAGCTCCTACTCTGGAAACACCATATATTTT. Translation: CASSGIGSSYSGNTIYF.

CDR3 coding DNA: TGTGCCAGCAGCCCCGACACGGACTATGGCTACACCTTC. It specifies CASSPDTDYGYTF. The chain employs TRBV5-6 and TRBJ1-2, with unresolved D. CDR1 SGHDT and CDR2 YYEEEE come from the germline V gene. V was cut by 4 bases and J by 3 bases, with 10 bases left in between. The CDR3 has 13 residues.

The rearrangement links TRBV7-6 to TRBJ1-1, with D possibly matching TRBD1 (6 bases). Germline lookup yields CDR1 SGHVS and CDR2 FNYEAQ. V lost 5 bases and J 1 base, leaving 14 bases between the germline ends. This CDR3 comprises 15 residues. The CDR3 sequence is CASSLLEGGNTEAFF. CDR3 sequence (DNA): TGTGCCAGCAGCCTGTTGGAAGGGGGGAACACTGAAGCTTTCTTT.

The chain is built from TRBV27 and TRBJ2-2; D is undetermined. Trimming shortened V by 3 bases and J by 0 bases, and 5 bases separated the two germline ends. The CDR3 length is 14 residues. Germline loops: CDR1 MNHEY, CDR2 SMNVEV (reference sequence). The DNA of the CDR3 is TGTGCCAGCAGTTTTACAACGAACACCGGGGAGCTGTTTTTT. It yields the protein CASSFTTNTGELFF.

The chain has TRBV7-2 and TRBJ1-5; D gene unclear. V was shortened by 0 bases and J by 0 bases, with 6 bases between the two germline ends. Germline V gene sequence: CDR1 SGHTA, CDR2 FQGNSA. The CDR3 is 15 amino acids. The CDR3 reads CASSLAHYSNQPQHF. The CDR3 DNA sequence: TGTGCCAGCAGCTTAGCACATTATAGCAATCAGCCCCAGCATTTT.

The chain carries TRBV28 and TRBJ2-1; 7 nucleotides align to TRBD2. Trimming took 3 bases from V and 5 from J; bases not matched to a gene: 7. The V gene's germline CDR1 is MDHEN and CDR2 SYDVKM. The CDR3 totals 15 residues. CDR3 sequence: CASSFVLGTNNEQFF. The CDR3, as DNA: TGTGCCAGCAGTTTTGTGTTGGGGACTAACAATGAGCAGTTCTTC.

The chain recombines TRBV6-1 with TRBJ1-1; D gene uncertain. The CDR3 has 11 amino acids. The V end lost 2 bases, the J end lost 6 bases, and 4 bases lay between the germline ends. Per the germline V gene, CDR1 is MNHNS and CDR2 is SASEGT. CDR3 DNA sequence: TGTGCCAGCAGTGAATGGGCTGAAGCTTTCTTT. Amino acid sequence: CASSEWAEAFF.

V gene TRBV20-1 combines with J gene TRBJ2-1, with D uncertain. V shed 6 bases and J shed 1 base, with 1 base lying between them. Germline V lookup: CDR1 DFQATT, CDR2 SNEGSKA (reference sequence). This CDR3 region has 10 residues. Written as DNA, the CDR3 is TGCAGTGCGTCCTACAATGAGCAGTTCTTC. Its translation: CSASYNEQFF.

The chain carries TRBV4-1 and TRBJ2-7; 9 positions match TRBD1. CDR3 length: 16 residues. Unmatched junction bases numbered 5, after V lost 0 bases and J lost 2 bases. Germline CDR1 is MGHRA and CDR2 is YSYEKL. CDR3 residues: CASSQDPGQGTYEQYF. The CDR3 nucleotides read TGCGCCAGCAGCCAAGATCCGGGACAGGGAACCTACGAGCAGTACTTC.